A selection of T cell receptor beta chains follows, all from one sample in a study of preoperative IRX-2 immunotherapy in early breast cancer. Here immunoSEQ multiplex PCR was the method, and the copy in TCRdb shows in-frame clones only, minus some. This table has around 62,000 clones, approximately 95% appearing once. Sampling was conducted from a patient treated with IRX-2 immunotherapy. The receptors derive from a human donor with breast cancer. Each CDR3 is given with its conserved first and last residue. The D gene is left open where the match is weak. Rows may omit the clone size; those that give it use once, few, many or a size class.

v_call	d_call	clone_size	j_call	cdr3_nt	cdr3_aa
TRBV6-1	NA	NA	TRBJ2-1	TGTGCCAGCAGTGAACCCCCCGACAATGAGCAGTTCTTC	CASSEPPDNEQFF
TRBV18	NA	NA	TRBJ1-4	TGTGCCAGCTCAATCACCGCCGTCGTTGGTGAAAAACTGTTTTTT	CASSITAVVGEKLFF
TRBV11-1	NA	NA	TRBJ2-7	TGTGCCAGCAGTCTCCAGGGGTTCCCCTACGAGCAGTACTTC	CASSLQGFPYEQYF
TRBV27	NA	once	TRBJ2-7	TGTGCCAGCAGTTTAGTCAGGCACAACGAGCAGTACTTC	CASSLVRHNEQYF
TRBV10-3	NA	NA	TRBJ2-3	TGTGCCATCAGCCCCGGGACTTCTCCAGATACGCAGTATTTT	CAISPGTSPDTQYF
TRBV2	NA	NA	TRBJ2-3	TGTGCCAGCAGTTCAGGGTCAGATACGCAGTATTTT	CASSSGSDTQYF
TRBV6-6	NA	NA	TRBJ2-5	TGTGCCAGCCTTCATATACTTGACAGACCAGAGACCCAGTACTTC	CASLHILDRPETQYF
TRBV5-1	NA	NA	TRBJ1-2	TGCGCCAGCAGCTTCGAAGGGGGTGGGAGCTATGGCTACACCTTC	CASSFEGGGSYGYTF
TRBV2	TRBD1	NA	TRBJ2-3	TGTGCCAGCACCCGACAGGGCCGTCCAGGCACAGATACGCAGTATTTT	CASTRQGRPGTDTQYF
TRBV10-3	TRBD1	NA	TRBJ1-1	TGTGCCACTCGACAGGGAATCACTGAAGCTTTCTTT	CATRQGITEAFF
TRBV2	NA	once	TRBJ1-6	TGTGCCAGCAGTGCCGCGGTGGGCAGGGCCCTCCACTTT	CASSAAVGRALHF
TRBV7-6	TRBD2	once	TRBJ2-1	TGTGCCAGCAGCTTAGGCGGGACTAGCGGGTACAATGAGCAGTTCTTC	CASSLGGTSGYNEQFF
TRBV4-2	TRBD1	NA	TRBJ1-1	TGTGCCAGCAGCCAAGCCGGGACAGGACGGGCGGTGGGTGAAGCTTTCTTT	CASSQAGTGRAVGEAFF
TRBV7-6	NA	NA	TRBJ1-4	TGTGCCAGCAGCTCCCTACAGGGAGTAAATGAAAAACTGTTTTTT	CASSSLQGVNEKLFF
TRBV5-1	TRBD2	NA	TRBJ2-3	TGCGCCAGCAGCTTCATAGCGGGAACCACAGATACGCAGTATTTT	CASSFIAGTTDTQYF
TRBV19	TRBD1	NA	TRBJ2-7	TGTGCCAGTAGTAAACAGGGGTTCCCTTCCTACGAGCAGTACTTC	CASSKQGFPSYEQYF
TRBV2	TRBD1	few	TRBJ2-1	TGTGCCACCGCAACGACAGGGAACAATGAGCAGTTCTTC	CATATTGNNEQFF
TRBV5-1	NA	NA	TRBJ2-2	TGCGCCAGCAGCTTGGTTCCGTTGACAGCAAGCACCGGGGAGCTGTTTTTT	CASSLVPLTASTGELFF
TRBV29-1	NA	NA	TRBJ2-1	TGCAGCGTTCTGTTGGATTCTCGCAATGAGCAGTTCTTC	CSVLLDSRNEQFF
TRBV7-6	NA	NA	TRBJ2-7	TGTGCCAGCAGCTACAAACCGGGAGAGGGCTACGAGCAGTACTTC	CASSYKPGEGYEQYF
TRBV30	NA	NA	TRBJ1-3	TGTGCCTGGAGGGCCGATAGGAGCTCTGGAAACACCATATATTTT	CAWRADRSSGNTIYF
TRBV5-1	NA	NA	TRBJ2-1	TGCGCCAGCAGCTTGGTGGAGGGCACGGGTGAGCAGTTCTTC	CASSLVEGTGEQFF
TRBV19	NA	NA	TRBJ2-1	TGTGCCAGTACGGAGGGGATTGGGAATGAGCAGTTCTTC	CASTEGIGNEQFF
TRBV20-1	NA	NA	TRBJ1-2	TGCAGTGCCCCGAGTCCCGTGGGCTACACCTTC	CSAPSPVGYTF
TRBV29-1	TRBD1	few	TRBJ2-2	TGCAGCGTCCGCCGACAGGGGGCCGGGGAGCTGTTTTTT	CSVRRQGAGELFF
TRBV18	TRBD1	NA	TRBJ2-2	TGTGCCAGCTCTCAGACAGGGGGCGGAACCGGGGAGCTGTTTTTT	CASSQTGGGTGELFF
TRBV29-1	NA	NA	TRBJ1-5	TGCAGCGTGGGGTATGGGATGGGCAATCAGCCCCAGCATTTT	CSVGYGMGNQPQHF
TRBV5-6	NA	NA	TRBJ2-7	TGTGCCAGCAGCTCGTCTTGGGGGGCCTACGAGCAGTACTTC	CASSSSWGAYEQYF
TRBV7-8	NA	NA	TRBJ2-2	TGTGCCAGCAGGCCCCTTCCGGGAGCTAACACCGGGGAGCTGTTTTTT	CASRPLPGANTGELFF
TRBV6-4	NA	NA	TRBJ1-5	TGTGCCAGCAGTGACTCGAAAATTAAGCGACAGAGCAATCAGCCCCAGCATTTT	CASSDSKIKRQSNQPQHF
TRBV4-3	NA	NA	TRBJ2-7	TGCGCCAGCAGCCAAGAGAGCTCATCCTACGAGCAGTACTTC	CASSQESSSYEQYF
TRBV7-9	NA	once	TRBJ2-7	TGTGCCAGCAGCTTAGATTCGGGGGCCGTATCCTACGAGCAGTACTTC	CASSLDSGAVSYEQYF
TRBV5-1	TRBD2	NA	TRBJ2-2	TGCGCCAGCAGCCTCGACAGCGGGAGGAACACCGGGGAGCTGTTTTTT	CASSLDSGRNTGELFF